The sequence of this T cell receptor (beta chain) was determined in a study of OX40 agonist ivuxolimab in advanced cancers. The study's findings and limits: Partial responders treated at 0.1-3.0 mg/kg exhibited clonal expansion among the lowest measured.

As regards this clone: Its specificity is unknown.

The CDR3 has 11 residues. V lost 4 bases and J lost 4, with 4 bases in between. CDR1 SGHRS and CDR2 YFSETQ come from the germline V gene. Clones were sequenced by immunoSEQ multiplex PCR, and TCRdb holds only the in-frame ones, with some missing. In the table there are around 50,000 clones, over 70% of which are singletons. This TCR came from an adult with an advanced solid tumor such as melanoma, head and neck, liver or kidney cancer. The sequences come from CD4+ or CD8+ T cells sorted from blood, collected in a trial of the OX40 agonist ivuxolimab. The chain has TRBV5-1 and TRBJ2-3; no clear D. The CDR3 protein is CASSSADTQYF. The CDR3 coding sequence is TGCGCCAGCAGCAGTGCAGATACGCAGTATTTT. Full variable domain (rest looked up from reference TRBV5-1 and TRBJ2-3): KAGVTQTPRYLIKTRGQQVTLSCSPISGHRSVSWYQQTPGQGLQFLFEYFSETQRNKGNFPGRFSGRQFSNSRSEMNVSTLELGDSALYLCASSSADTQYFGPGTRLTVL.